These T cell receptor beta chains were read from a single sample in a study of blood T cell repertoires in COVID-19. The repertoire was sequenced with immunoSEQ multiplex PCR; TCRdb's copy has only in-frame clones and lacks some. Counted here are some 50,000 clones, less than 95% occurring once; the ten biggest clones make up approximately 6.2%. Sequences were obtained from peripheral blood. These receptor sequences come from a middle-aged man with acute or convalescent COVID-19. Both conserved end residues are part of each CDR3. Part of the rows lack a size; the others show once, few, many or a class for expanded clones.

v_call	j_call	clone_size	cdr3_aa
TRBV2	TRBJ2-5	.	CASSELAGGQETQYF
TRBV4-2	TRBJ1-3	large	CASSQEGGQGVGNTIYF
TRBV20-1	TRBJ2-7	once	CSASGLRSYEQYF
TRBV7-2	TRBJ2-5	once	CASSPPGSETQYF
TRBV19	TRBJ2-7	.	CASSALAGVRPYEQYF
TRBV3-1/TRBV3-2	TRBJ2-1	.	CASSLLSSGEQFF
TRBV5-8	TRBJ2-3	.	CASPREDASTDTQYF
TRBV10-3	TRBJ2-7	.	CAISESGGQYF
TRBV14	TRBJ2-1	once	CASSQHATPNEQFF
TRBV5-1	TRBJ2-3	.	CASSIRLAGVTDTQYF
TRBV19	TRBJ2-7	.	CASSSGASYEQYF
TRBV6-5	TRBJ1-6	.	CASSRRQGAGSPLHF
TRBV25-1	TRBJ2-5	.	CASSNIETQYF
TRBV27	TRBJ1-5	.	CASSLSPDSNQPQHF
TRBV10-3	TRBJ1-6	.	CAISESSGGISSPLHF
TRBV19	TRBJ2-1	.	CASSGTSGSIHNEQFF
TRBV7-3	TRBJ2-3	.	CASSFYGRGSTDTQYF
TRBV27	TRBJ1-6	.	CASSYLRDSRGSSPLHF
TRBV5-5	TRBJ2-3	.	CASSPVTDTQYF
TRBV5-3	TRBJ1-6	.	CARSLPGQDNSPLHF
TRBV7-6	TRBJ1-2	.	CASSSRQGTNYGYTF
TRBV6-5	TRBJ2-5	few	CASSFKETQYF
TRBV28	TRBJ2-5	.	CASGGFQETQYF
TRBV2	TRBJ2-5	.	CASSEQGAGETQYF
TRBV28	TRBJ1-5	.	CASRGGGVNQPQHF
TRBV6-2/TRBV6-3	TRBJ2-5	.	CASSYSKLAGTQETQYF
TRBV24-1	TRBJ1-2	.	CATSVSGNYGYTF
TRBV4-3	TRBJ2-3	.	CASSQLHREGDTQYF
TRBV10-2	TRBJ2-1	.	CASRLTGGYNEQFF
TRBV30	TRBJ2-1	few	CAWRADLEQFF
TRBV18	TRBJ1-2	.	CASSPGQLLGYTF
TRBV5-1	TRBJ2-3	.	CASSLGGTSGIDTQYF
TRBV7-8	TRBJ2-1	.	CASSLVRGSSYNEQFF
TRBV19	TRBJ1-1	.	CATKPRPGHRNTEAFF
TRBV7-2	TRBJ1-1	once	CASSSRDRGGAEAFF
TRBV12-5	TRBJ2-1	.	CASGPPSGLYNEQFF
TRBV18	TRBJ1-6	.	CASSPPTGRGNSPLHF
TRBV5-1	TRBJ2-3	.	CASTDFADTQYF
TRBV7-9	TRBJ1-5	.	CASSRGGKSNQPQHF
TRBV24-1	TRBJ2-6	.	CATSDPQVSGANVLTF
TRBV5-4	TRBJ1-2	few	CASSSGEYGYTF
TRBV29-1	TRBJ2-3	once	CSVEATGITDTQYF
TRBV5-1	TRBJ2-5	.	CASSPFSGGQETQYF
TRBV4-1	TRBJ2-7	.	CASSQEIASKTYEQYF
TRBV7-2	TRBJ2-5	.	CASNPGVRETQYF
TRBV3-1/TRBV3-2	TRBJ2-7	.	CASSQEPRIGREGPYEQYF
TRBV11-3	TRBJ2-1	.	CASSPTSGRSYNEQFF
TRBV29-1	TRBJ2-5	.	CSVPSGVETQYF